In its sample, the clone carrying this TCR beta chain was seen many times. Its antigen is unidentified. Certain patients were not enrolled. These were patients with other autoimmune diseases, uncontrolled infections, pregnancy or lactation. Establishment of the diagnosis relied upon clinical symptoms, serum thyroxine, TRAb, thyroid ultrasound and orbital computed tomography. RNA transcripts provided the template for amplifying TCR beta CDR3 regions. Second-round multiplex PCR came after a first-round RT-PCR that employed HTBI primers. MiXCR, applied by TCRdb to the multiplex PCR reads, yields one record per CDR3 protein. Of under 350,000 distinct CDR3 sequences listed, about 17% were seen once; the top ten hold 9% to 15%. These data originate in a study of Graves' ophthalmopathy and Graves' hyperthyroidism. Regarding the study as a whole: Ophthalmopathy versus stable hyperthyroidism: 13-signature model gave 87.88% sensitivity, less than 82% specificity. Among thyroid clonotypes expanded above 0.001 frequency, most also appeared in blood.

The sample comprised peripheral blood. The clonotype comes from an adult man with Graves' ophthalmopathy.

CDR3 sequence reads: CASSQEAFSFSGGGETQYF. CDR3 DNA sequence: TGCGCCAGCAGCCAAGAGGCCTTTTCTTTTAGCGGGGGGGGGGAGACCCAGTACTTC. The chain recombines TRBV4-3 with TRBJ2-5; TRBD2 matches at 11 bases. Germline V gene sequence: CDR1 LGHNA, CDR2 YSLEER. Unmatched junction bases numbered 14, after V lost 0 bases and J lost 5 bases. The CDR3 spans 19 residues.